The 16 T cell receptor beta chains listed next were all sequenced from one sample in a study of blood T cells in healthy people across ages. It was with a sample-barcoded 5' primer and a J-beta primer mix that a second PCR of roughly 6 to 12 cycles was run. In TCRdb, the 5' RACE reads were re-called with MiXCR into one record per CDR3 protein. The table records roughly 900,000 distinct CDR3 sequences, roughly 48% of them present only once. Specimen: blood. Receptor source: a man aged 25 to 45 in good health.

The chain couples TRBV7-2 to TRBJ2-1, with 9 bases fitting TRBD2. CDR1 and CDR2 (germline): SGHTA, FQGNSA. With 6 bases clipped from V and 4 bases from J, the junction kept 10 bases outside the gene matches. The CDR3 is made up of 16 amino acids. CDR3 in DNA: TGTGCCAGCAGTTCACACAGCGGGGGGCGTTACAATGAGCAGTTCTTC. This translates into CASSSHSGGRYNEQFF.

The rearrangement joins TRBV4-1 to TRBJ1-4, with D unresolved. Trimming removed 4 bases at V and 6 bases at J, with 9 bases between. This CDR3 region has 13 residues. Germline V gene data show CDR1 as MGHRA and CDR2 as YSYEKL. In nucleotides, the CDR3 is TGCGCCAGCAGCCCGAGGGCCTATGAAAAACTGTTTTTT. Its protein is CASSPRAYEKLFF.

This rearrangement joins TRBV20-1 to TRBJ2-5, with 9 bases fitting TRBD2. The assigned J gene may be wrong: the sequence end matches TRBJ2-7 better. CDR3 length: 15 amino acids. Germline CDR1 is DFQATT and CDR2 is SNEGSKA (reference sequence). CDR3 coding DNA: TGCAGTGCTATTCCCTTCGAGACTAGCGGATACGAGCAGTACTTC. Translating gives CSAIPFETSGYEQYF.

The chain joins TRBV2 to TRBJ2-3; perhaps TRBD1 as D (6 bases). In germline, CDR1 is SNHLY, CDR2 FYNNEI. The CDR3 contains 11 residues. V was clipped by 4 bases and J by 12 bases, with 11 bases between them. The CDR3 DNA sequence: TGTGCCAGCAGTGCTGGACAGTTTCAGTATTTT. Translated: CASSAGQFQYF.

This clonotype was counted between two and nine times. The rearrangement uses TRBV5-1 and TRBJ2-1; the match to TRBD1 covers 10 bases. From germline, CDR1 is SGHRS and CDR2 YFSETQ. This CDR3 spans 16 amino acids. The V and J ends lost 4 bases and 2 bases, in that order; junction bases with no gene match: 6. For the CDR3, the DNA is TGCGCCAGCAGCCCGGGGGGACAGGGGACCTACAATGAGCAGTTCTTC. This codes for CASSPGGQGTYNEQFF.

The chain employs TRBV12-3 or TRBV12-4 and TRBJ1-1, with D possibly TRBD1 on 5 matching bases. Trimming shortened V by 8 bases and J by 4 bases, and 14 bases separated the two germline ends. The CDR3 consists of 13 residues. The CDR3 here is CASSERGRTEAFF. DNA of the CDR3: TGTGCCAGCTCGGAAAGGGGACGCACTGAAGCTTTCTTT.

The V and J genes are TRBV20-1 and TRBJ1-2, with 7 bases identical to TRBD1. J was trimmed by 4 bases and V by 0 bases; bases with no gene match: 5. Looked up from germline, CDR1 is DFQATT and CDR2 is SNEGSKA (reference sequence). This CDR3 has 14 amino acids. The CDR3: CSARDPTGLYGYTF. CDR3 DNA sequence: TGCAGTGCTAGAGATCCGACAGGGCTCTATGGCTACACCTTC.

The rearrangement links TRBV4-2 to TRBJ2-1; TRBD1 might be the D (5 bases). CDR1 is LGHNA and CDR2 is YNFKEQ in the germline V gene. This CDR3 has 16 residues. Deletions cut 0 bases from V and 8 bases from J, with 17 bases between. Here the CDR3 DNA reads TGTGCCAGCAGCCAAGATTGGGTGGGGCCCTCGGATGAGCAGTTCTTC. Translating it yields CASSQDWVGPSDEQFF.

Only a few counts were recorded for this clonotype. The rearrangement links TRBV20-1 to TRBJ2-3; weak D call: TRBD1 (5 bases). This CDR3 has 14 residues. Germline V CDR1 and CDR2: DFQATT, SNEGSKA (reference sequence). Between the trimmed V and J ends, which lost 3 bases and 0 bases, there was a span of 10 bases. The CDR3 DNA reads TGCAGTGCTAGGCAGGGATCTAGCACAGATACGCAGTATTTT. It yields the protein CSARQGSSTDTQYF.

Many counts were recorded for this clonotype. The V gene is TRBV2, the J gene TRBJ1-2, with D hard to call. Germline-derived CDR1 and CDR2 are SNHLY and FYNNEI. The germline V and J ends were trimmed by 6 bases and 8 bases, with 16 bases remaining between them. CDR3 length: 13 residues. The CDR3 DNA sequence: TGTGCCAGCAGAGATCCGTCTGCCCAAGGCTACACCTTC. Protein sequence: CASRDPSAQGYTF.

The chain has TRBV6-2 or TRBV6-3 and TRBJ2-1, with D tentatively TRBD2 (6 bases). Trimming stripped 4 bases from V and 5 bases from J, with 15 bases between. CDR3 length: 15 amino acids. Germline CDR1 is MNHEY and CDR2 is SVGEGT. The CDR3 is CASSSGRLGHNEQFF. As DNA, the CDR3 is TGTGCCAGCAGTTCAGGGAGGCTGGGACACAATGAGCAGTTCTTC.

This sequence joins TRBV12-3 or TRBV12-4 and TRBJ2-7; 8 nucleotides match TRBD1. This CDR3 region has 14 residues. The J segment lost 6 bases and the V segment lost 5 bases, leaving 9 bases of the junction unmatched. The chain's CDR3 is CASSNGQGSAEQYF. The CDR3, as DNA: TGTGCCAGCAGTAACGGACAGGGATCGGCCGAGCAGTACTTC.

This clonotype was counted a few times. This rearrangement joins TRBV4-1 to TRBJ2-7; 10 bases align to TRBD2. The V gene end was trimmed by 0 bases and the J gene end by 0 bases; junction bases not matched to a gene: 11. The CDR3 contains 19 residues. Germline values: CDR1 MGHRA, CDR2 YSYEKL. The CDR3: CASSQDGSGLAVSSYEQYF. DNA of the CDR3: TGCGCCAGCAGCCAAGATGGGTCCGGACTAGCGGTGAGCTCCTACGAGCAGTACTTC.

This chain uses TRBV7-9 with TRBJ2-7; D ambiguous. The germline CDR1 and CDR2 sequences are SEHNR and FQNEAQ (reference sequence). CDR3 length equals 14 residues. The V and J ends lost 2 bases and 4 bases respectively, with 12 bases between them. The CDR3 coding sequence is TGTGCCAGCAGCTTAACCGGTGAAGGATACGAGCAGTACTTC. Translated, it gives CASSLTGEGYEQYF.

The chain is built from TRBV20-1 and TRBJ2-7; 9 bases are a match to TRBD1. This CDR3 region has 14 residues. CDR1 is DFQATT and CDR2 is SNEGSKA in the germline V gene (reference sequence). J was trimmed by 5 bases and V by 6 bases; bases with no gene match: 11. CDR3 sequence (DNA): TGCAGTGCCTCCCCGAGACAGGGGGTTGACGAGCAGTACTTC. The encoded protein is CSASPRQGVDEQYF.

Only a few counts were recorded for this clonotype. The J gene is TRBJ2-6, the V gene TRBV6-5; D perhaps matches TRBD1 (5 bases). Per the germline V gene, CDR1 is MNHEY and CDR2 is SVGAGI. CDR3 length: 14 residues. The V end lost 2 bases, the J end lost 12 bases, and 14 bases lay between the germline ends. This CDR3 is CASSYDRTRSVLTF. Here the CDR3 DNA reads TGTGCCAGCAGTTACGACCGGACACGCAGCGTCCTGACTTTC.